Listed below are T cell receptor beta chains from one sample, sequenced in a study of blood T cell repertoires in COVID-19. The method was immunoSEQ multiplex PCR; TCRdb's version includes in-frame clones alone and lacks a portion of them. The sample lists 140,000 or so clones, 80% to 85% occurring once. The sample was peripheral blood. The source of these receptors is a human donor in a cohort sampled during active COVID-19. The CDR3 runs from the conserved cysteine through the conserved F or W. Each record gives: D gene, J gene, V gene, clone size, CDR3 protein, CDR3 DNA. D genes are given only for firm matches. Size is omitted from some rows. Given values are once, few, many or a class for expanded clones.

>-|TRBJ2-3|TRBV7-3|-
CASSARQANTQSTQYF
TGTGCCAGCAGCGCGCGACAGGCCAATACACAGAGTACGCAGTATTTT
>TRBD2|TRBJ2-7|TRBV28|-
CASSSIAGGTEQYF
TGTGCCAGCAGTTCAATAGCGGGAGGTACCGAGCAGTACTTC
>TRBD2|TRBJ2-3|TRBV18|-
CASSPPGTRADTQYF
TGTGCCAGCTCACCACCCGGGACTAGGGCAGATACGCAGTATTTT
>-|TRBJ2-5|TRBV5-1|-
CASSWTFQETQYF
TGCGCCAGCAGCTGGACTTTCCAAGAGACCCAGTACTTC
>TRBD1|TRBJ2-7|TRBV29-1|-
CSVEYWDRELYEQYF
TGCAGCGTTGAATATTGGGACAGAGAACTCTACGAGCAGTACTTC
>-|TRBJ1-2|TRBV5-1|-
CASSPEQLGYGYTF
TGCGCCAGCAGCCCCGAGCAACTAGGGTATGGCTACACCTTC
>TRBD2|TRBJ2-5|TRBV6-2/TRBV6-3|few
CASSYGGSGAHQETQYF
TGTGCCAGCAGTTACGGAGGAAGCGGGGCCCACCAAGAGACCCAGTACTTC
>TRBD1|TRBJ1-2|TRBV11-2|few
CASSGHRGGYGYTF
TGTGCCAGCAGCGGCCACAGGGGGGGATATGGCTACACCTTC
>-|TRBJ2-1|TRBV3-1/TRBV3-2|many
CASSLPGEGGNEQFF
TGTGCCAGCAGCCTTCCGGGGGAAGGTGGCAATGAGCAGTTCTTC
>TRBD2|TRBJ2-2|TRBV19|-
CATNAFGSGRTGELFF
TGTGCCACCAACGCCTTTGGTAGCGGGAGGACCGGGGAGCTGTTTTTT
>TRBD2|TRBJ2-1|TRBV5-1|-
CASSLVRERDEQFF
TGCGCCAGCAGCTTGGTGCGGGAGCGCGATGAGCAGTTCTTC
>TRBD2|TRBJ2-7|TRBV10-2|-
CASGLLADDTYEQYF
TGCGCCAGTGGTTTACTAGCGGATGATACTTACGAGCAGTACTTC
>TRBD1|TRBJ1-4|TRBV6-5|once
CASRGTARKLFF
TGTGCCAGCAGAGGGACAGCGAGAAAACTGTTTTTT
>TRBD2|TRBJ2-7|TRBV7-8|-
CASSLATSGLSYEQYF
TGTGCCAGCAGCTTAGCTACCTCGGGACTATCCTACGAGCAGTACTTC
>-|TRBJ2-7|TRBV5-4|-
CASSLGGLAVAYEQYF
TGTGCCAGCAGCCTCGGGGGGCTAGCAGTCGCCTACGAGCAGTACTTC
>-|TRBJ2-7|TRBV7-2|-
CASSLNRAGYEQYF
TGTGCCAGCAGCTTGAACAGGGCCGGCTACGAGCAGTACTTC
>TRBD2|TRBJ2-1|TRBV4-2|-
CASSHTGTNYNEQFF
TGTGCCAGCAGCCATACCGGGACTAATTACAATGAGCAGTTCTTC
>-|TRBJ1-3|TRBV9|-
CASSTRTDVLDTIYF
TGTGCCAGCAGCACCAGGACAGACGTATTAGACACCATATATTTT
>TRBD2|TRBJ2-7|TRBV6-5|once
CASGLAGTQQYF
TGTGCCAGTGGACTAGCGGGAACTCAGCAGTACTTC
>TRBD1|TRBJ1-2|TRBV15|-
CATSRADRANYGYTF
TGTGCCACCAGCAGAGCGGACAGGGCCAACTATGGCTACACCTTC
>TRBD2|TRBJ2-3|TRBV6-2/TRBV6-3|-
CASTPGPHSGIADTQYF
TGTGCCAGCACCCCCGGGCCTCATAGCGGGATCGCAGATACGCAGTATTTT
>TRBD1|TRBJ1-2|TRBV18|once
CASSDRLYGYTF
TGTGCCAGCTCGGACAGGCTATATGGCTACACCTTC
>TRBD2|TRBJ2-5|TRBV7-2|-
CASSPSGRGETQYF
TGTGCCAGCAGCCCCAGCGGGAGAGGGGAGACCCAGTACTTC
>-|TRBJ2-3|TRBV28|once
CASSLGDTQYF
TGTGCCAGCAGCCTCGGAGATACGCAGTATTTT
>TRBD2|TRBJ2-3|TRBV28|-
CASSLARGVASGSTSTDTQYF
TGTGCCAGCAGTTTGGCCCGAGGGGTGGCTAGCGGGAGCACTTCAACAGATACGCAGTATTTT
>-|TRBJ1-1|TRBV28|-
CASATPPEAFF
TGTGCCAGCGCTACCCCCCCTGAAGCTTTCTTT
>-|TRBJ2-7|TRBV6-1|-
CASSEVGGLHSYEQYF
TGTGCCAGCAGTGAAGTGGGGGGACTTCACTCCTACGAGCAGTACTTC
>TRBD2|TRBJ2-7|TRBV11-2|-
CASSLDSGLAGMTYEQYF
TGTGCCAGCAGCTTAGATAGCGGACTAGCGGGAATGACCTACGAGCAGTACTTC
>-|TRBJ2-1|TRBV18|-
CASSPPTLRLSSYNEQFF
TGTGCCAGCTCACCACCTACTCTCAGGCTCAGCTCCTACAATGAGCAGTTCTTC
>-|TRBJ2-7|TRBV4-1|-
CASSQDQPPTGKAYEQYF
TGCGCCAGCAGCCAAGATCAGCCCCCGACAGGCAAGGCCTACGAGCAGTACTTC
>-|TRBJ2-6|TRBV5-1|-
CASSLEGGSSSGANVLTF
TGCGCCAGCAGCTTGGAAGGGGGTTCGAGCTCTGGGGCCAACGTCCTGACTTTC
>-|TRBJ1-6|TRBV27|few
CASSFQSGGNSPLHF
TGTGCCAGCAGTTTTCAGTCGGGGGGGAATTCACCCCTCCACTTT
>TRBD1|TRBJ2-7|TRBV6-5|-
CASRPDRGYEQYF
TGTGCCAGCAGACCCGACAGGGGCTACGAGCAGTACTTC
>TRBD1|TRBJ2-5|TRBV15|-
CATSTRGETQYF
TGTGCCACCAGCACCAGGGGGGAGACCCAGTACTTC
>-|TRBJ2-7|TRBV21-1|-
CASSKASGVLGYEQYF
TGTGCCAGCAGCAAAGCGTCCGGGGTTCTTGGCTACGAGCAGTACTTC
>TRBD1|TRBJ1-6|TRBV7-2|-
CASSFRQGNSPLHF
TGTGCCAGCAGCTTCAGACAGGGGAATTCACCCCTCCACTTT
>-|TRBJ2-1|TRBV11-2|-
CASSLSRETYNEQFF
TGTGCCAGCAGCTTATCCCGTGAGACCTACAATGAGCAGTTCTTC
>TRBD1|TRBJ2-5|TRBV9|-
CASSVGRTGDHYGETQYF
TGTGCCAGCAGCGTAGGCCGGACAGGGGACCACTATGGAGAGACCCAGTACTTC
>TRBD1|TRBJ1-4|TRBV28|-
CASSMTTGTASEKLFF
TGTGCCAGCAGTATGACTACCGGGACAGCGAGTGAAAAACTGTTTTTT
>-|TRBJ2-5|TRBV18|-
CASSPEGLQETQYF
TGTGCCAGCTCACCCGAGGGACTCCAAGAGACCCAGTACTTC
>-|TRBJ2-2|TRBV28|-
CASRGMAGLNTGELFF
TGTGCCAGCAGGGGAATGGCAGGACTGAACACCGGGGAGCTGTTTTTT
>TRBD1|TRBJ1-2|TRBV2|-
CASSDPRTGTYGYTF
TGTGCCAGCAGTGACCCCAGGACAGGTACTTATGGCTACACCTTC